The present entry profiles one T cell receptor beta chain with its context. The CDR3 has 14 amino acids. V lost 7 bases and J lost 2, with 15 bases in between. Germline lookup yields CDR1 SNHLY and CDR2 FYNNEI. This sample is drawn from a study of blood T cell repertoires in COVID-19. Libraries were prepared by immunoSEQ multiplex PCR; TCRdb keeps only in-frame clonotypes and omits some of them. Among around 200,000 clones listed, over 80% were seen once. Cohorts were determined from participant-reported clinical history. This clonotype originated in a man between 25 and 39 years old who had recovered from COVID-19. The sample was PBMCs or T cells enriched from blood (not recorded which). The chain combines TRBV2 with TRBJ2-7; a possible D gene is TRBD1 (5 bases). The CDR3, as DNA: TGTGCCAGCACCCGAGAGGCAGGGCCCTACGAGCAGTACTTC. This encodes CASTREAGPYEQYF.